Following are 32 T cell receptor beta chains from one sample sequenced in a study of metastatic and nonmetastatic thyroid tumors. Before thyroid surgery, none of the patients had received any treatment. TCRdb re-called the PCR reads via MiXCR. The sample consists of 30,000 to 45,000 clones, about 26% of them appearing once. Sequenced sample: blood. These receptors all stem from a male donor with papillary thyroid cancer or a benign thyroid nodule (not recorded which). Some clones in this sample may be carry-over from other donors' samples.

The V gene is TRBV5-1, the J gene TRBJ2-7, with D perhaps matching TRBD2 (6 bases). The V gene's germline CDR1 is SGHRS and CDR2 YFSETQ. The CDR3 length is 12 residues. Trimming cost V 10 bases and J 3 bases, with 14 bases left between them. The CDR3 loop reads CARIGGGYEQYF. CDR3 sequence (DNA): TGCGCCCGCATCGGGGGTGGCTACGAGCAGTACTTC.

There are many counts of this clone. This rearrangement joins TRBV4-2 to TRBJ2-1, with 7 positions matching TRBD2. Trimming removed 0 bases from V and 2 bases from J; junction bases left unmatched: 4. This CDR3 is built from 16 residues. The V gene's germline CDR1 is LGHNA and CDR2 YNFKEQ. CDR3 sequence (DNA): TGTGCCAGCAGCCAAGATGAGCGGGGAACCTACAATGAGCAGTTCTTC. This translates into CASSQDERGTYNEQFF.

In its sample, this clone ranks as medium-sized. DNA of the CDR3: TGCAGTGCTAGGGTCCTAGCGGGAGCACACAATGAGCAGTTCTTC. It translates to CSARVLAGAHNEQFF. V and J are TRBV20-1 and TRBJ2-1; the match to TRBD2 covers 10 bases. The CDR3 is 15 residues long. The ends lost 3 bases at V and 5 bases at J; junction bases unmatched: 7. Germline CDR1 is DFQATT and CDR2 is SNEGSKA (reference sequence).

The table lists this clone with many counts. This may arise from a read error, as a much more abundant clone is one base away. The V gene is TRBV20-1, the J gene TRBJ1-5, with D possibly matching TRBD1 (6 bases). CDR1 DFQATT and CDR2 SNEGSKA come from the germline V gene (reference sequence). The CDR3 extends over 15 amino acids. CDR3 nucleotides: TGCAGTGCTAGTCTGACAGGTCTCGATAGTCAGCTCCAGCATTTT. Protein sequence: CSASLTGLDSQLQHF.

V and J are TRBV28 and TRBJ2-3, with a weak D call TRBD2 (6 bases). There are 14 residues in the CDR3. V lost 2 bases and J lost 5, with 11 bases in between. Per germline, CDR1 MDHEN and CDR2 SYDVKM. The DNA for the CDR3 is TGTGCCAGCAGTTTAGCGGGGCCTCGAGATACGCAGTATTTT. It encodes CASSLAGPRDTQYF.

CDR3: CASSVGPTEYTGELFF. CDR3 nucleotides: TGTGCCAGCAGCGTAGGACCAACGGAATACACCGGGGAGCTGTTTTTT. This rearrangement joins TRBV9 to TRBJ2-2; D uncertain. The ends were cut back, 0 bases at V and 3 bases at J, with 12 bases in the middle. The germline V gene has CDR1 SGDLS and CDR2 YYNGEE. The CDR3 contains 16 residues. Filled out from reference TRBV9 and TRBJ2-2, the complete variable domain reads DSGVTQTPKHLITATGQRVTLRCSPRSGDLSVYWYQQSLDQGLQFLIQYYNGEERAKGNILERFSAQQFPDLHSELNLSSLELGDSALYFCASSVGPTEYTGELFFGEGSRLTVL.

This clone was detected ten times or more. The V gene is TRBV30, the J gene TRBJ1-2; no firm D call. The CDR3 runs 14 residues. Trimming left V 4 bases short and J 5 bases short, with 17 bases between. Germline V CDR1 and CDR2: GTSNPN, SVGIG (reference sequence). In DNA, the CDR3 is TGTGCCTGGATCGGTCCAGGATTAGGATATGGCTACACCTTC. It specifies CAWIGPGLGYGYTF. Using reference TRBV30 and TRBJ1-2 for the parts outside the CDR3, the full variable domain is SQTIHQWPATLVQPVGSPLSLECTVEGTSNPNLYWYRQAAGRGLQLLFYSVGIGQISSEVPQNLSASRPQDRQFILSSKKLLLSDSGFYLCAWIGPGLGYGYTFGSGTRLTVV.

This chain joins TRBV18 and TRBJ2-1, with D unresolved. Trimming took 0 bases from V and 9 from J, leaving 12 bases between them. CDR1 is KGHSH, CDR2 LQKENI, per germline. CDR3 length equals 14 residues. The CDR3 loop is CASSPPSRVIEQFF. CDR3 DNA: TGTGCCAGCTCACCACCGAGTCGAGTGATTGAGCAGTTCTTC.

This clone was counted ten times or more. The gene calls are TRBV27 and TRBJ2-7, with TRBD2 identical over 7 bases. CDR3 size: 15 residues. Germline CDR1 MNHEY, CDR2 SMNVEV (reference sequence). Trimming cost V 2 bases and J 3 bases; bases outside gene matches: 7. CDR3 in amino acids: CASSLGAGLVYEQYF. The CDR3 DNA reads TGTGCCAGCAGTTTAGGAGCGGGACTTGTCTACGAGCAGTACTTC.

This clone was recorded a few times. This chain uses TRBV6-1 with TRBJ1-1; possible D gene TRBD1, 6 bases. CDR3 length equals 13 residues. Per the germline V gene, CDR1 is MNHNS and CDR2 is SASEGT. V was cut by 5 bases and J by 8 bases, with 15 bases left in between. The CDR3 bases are TGTGCCAGCAGTTTAGACAGGACCTTAGAAGCTTTCTTT. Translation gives CASSLDRTLEAFF.

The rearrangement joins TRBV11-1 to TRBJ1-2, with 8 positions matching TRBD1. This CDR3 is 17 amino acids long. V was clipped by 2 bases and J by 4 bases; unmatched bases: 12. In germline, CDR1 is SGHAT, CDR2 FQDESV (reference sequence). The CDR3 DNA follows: TGTGCCAGCAGCTTAAGCCCTATCGGGACAGGTGCCTATGGCTACACCTTC. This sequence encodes CASSLSPIGTGAYGYTF. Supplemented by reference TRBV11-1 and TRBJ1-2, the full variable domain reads EAEVAQSPRYKITEKSQAVAFWCDPISGHATLYWYRQILGQGPELLVQFQDESVVDDSQLPKDRFSAERLKGVDSTLKIQPAELGDSAMYLCASSLSPIGTGAYGYTFGSGTRLTVV.

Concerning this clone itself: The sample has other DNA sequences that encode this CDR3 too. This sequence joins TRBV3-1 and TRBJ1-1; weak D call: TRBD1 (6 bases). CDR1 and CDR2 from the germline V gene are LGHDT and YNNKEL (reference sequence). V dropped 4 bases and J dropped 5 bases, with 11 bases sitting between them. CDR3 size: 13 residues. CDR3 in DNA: TGTGCCAGCAGCCCGGGGGCGGGGACTGAAGCTTTCTTT. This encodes CASSPGAGTEAFF.

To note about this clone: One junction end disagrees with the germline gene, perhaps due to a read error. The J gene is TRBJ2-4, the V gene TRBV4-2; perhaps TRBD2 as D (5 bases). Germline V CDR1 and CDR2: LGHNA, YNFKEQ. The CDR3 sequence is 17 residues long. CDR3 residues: CASSQTLGSLTNNIQYF. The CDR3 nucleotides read TGTGCCAGCAGCCAGACGCTTGGGAGCTTAACCAATAACATTCAGTACTTC.

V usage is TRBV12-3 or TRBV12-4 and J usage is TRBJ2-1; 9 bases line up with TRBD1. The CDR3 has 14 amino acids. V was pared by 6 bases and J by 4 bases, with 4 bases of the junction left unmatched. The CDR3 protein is CASRGQGLYNEQFF. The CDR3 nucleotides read TGTGCCAGCAGAGGACAGGGGCTTTACAATGAGCAGTTCTTC.

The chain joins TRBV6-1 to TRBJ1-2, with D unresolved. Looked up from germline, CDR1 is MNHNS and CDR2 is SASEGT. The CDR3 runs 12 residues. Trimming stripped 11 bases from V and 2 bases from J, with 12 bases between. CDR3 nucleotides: TGTGCCTCTCACCAAGGAAACTATGGCTACACCTTC. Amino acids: CASHQGNYGYTF.

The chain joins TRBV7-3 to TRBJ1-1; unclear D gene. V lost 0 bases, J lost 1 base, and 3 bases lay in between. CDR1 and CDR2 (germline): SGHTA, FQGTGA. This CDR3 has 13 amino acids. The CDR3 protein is CASSLTANTEAFF. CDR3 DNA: TGTGCCAGCAGCTTAACGGCGAACACTGAAGCTTTCTTT.

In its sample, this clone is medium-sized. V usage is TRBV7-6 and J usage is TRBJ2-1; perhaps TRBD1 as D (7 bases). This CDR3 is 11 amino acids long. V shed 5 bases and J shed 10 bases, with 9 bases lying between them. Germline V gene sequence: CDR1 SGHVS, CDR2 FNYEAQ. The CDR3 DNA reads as TGTGCCAGCAGCCCAGGGGGGGAGCAGTTCTTC. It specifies CASSPGGEQFF.

DNA for the CDR3: TGTGCTAGTGCAACCGGGACAGGGGATACTGAGCAGTTCTTC. Amino acid sequence: CASATGTGDTEQFF. The V call is TRBV12-5, the J call TRBJ2-1; 10 bases align to TRBD1. In germline, CDR1 is LGHNT, CDR2 FRNRAP. The V segment lost 7 bases and the J segment 9 bases; nucleotides outside the gene matches: 9. There are 14 residues in the CDR3.

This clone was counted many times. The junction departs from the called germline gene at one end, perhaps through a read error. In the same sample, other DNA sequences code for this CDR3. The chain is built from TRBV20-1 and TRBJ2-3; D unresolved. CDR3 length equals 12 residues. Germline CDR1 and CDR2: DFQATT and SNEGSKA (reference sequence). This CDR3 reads CSARAGWDTQYF. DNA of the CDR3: TGCAGCGCTAGAGCCGGATGGGATACGCAGTATTTT.

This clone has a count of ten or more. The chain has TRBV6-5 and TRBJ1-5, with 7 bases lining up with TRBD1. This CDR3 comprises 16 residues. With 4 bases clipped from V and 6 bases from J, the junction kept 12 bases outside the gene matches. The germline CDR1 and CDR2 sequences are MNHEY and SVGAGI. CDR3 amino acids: CASSSRTGPIGQPQHF. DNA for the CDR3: TGTGCCAGCAGTTCTCGGACAGGACCGATCGGTCAGCCCCAGCATTTT.

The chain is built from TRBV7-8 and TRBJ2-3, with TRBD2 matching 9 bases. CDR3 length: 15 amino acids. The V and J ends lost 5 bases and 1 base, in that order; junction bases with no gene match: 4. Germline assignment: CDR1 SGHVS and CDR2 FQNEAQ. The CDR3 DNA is TGTGCCAGCAGCAACCGGACTAGCGGCACAGATACGCAGTATTTT. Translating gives CASSNRTSGTDTQYF.

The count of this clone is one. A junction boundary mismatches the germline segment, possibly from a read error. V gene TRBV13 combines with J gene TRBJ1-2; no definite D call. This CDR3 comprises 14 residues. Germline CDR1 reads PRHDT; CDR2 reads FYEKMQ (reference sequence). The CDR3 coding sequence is TGTACCAGCAGCTTAGTAAGGATTTTAGGGGGCTACACCTTC. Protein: CTSSLVRILGGYTF.

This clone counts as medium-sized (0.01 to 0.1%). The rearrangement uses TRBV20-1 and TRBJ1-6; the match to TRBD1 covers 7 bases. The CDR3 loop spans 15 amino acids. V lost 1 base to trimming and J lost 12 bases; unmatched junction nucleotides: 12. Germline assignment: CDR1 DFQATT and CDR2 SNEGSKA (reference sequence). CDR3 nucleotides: TGCAGTGCTAGAGGACAGGGCGAAACTCGAGGACCCCTCCACTTT. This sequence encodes CSARGQGETRGPLHF.

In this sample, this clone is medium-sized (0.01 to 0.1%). CDR3 DNA: TGCGCCAGCAGCGTAAACCCGGGGGGGAGCTCCTACGAGCAGTACTTC. Translating it yields CASSVNPGGSSYEQYF. The rearrangement links TRBV5-1 to TRBJ2-7, with 8 bases fitting TRBD2. CDR1 SGHRS and CDR2 YFSETQ come from the germline V gene. The CDR3 consists of 16 residues. J gave up 0 bases and V 4 bases, and 9 bases lay outside the gene matches.

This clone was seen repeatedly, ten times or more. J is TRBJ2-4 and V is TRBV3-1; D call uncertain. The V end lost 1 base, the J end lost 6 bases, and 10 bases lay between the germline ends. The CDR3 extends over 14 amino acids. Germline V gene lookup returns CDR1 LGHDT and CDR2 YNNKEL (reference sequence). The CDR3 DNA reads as TGTGCCAGCAGCCAAGGGGAAATACCAAACATTCAGTACTTC. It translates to CASSQGEIPNIQYF.

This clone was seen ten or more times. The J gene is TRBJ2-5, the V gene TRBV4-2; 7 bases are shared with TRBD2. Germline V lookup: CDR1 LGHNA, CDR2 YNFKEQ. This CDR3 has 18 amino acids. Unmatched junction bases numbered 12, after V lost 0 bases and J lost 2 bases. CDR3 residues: CASSQDPRAGTTQETQYF. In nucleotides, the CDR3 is TGTGCCAGCAGCCAAGATCCCAGGGCAGGGACTACTCAAGAGACCCAGTACTTC.

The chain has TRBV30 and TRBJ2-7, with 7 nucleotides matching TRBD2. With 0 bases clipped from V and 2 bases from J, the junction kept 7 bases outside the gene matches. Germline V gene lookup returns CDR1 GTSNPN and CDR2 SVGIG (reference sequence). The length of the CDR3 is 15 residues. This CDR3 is CAWSVSGGRPYEQYF. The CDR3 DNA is TGTGCCTGGAGTGTCTCCGGCGGGAGACCCTACGAGCAGTACTTC.

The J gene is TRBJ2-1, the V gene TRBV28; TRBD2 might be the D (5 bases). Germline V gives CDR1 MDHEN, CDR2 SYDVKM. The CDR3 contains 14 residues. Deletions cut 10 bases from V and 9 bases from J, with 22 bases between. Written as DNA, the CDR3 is TGTGCCACCAGAGAGGATCTAGCTATTGCTGAGCAGTTCTTC. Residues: CATREDLAIAEQFF.

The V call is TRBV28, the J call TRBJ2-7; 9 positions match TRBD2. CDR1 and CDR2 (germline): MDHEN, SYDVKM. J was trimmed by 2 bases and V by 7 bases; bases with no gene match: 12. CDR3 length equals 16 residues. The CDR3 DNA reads TGTGCCAGCACCACCGGTGAGCGGGAGGTTCCCTACGAGCAGTACTTC. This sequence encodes CASTTGEREVPYEQYF.

In nucleotides, the CDR3 is TGCGCCAGCAGCTTGAAGGGTGGGGACAAAAACTATGGCTACACCTTC. Residues: CASSLKGGDKNYGYTF. V and J are TRBV5-1 and TRBJ1-2, with D perhaps TRBD1 (6 bases). CDR3 length: 16 residues. Trimming cost V 1 base and J 2 bases, with 15 bases left between them. CDR1 is SGHRS, CDR2 YFSETQ, per germline.

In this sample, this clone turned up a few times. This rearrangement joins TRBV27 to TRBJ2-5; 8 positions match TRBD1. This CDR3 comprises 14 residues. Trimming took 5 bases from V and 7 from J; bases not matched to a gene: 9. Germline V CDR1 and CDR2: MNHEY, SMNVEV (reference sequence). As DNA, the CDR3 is TGTGCCAGCAGTCTTCAGGGGGCAGTGGGGACCCAGTACTTC. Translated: CASSLQGAVGTQYF.

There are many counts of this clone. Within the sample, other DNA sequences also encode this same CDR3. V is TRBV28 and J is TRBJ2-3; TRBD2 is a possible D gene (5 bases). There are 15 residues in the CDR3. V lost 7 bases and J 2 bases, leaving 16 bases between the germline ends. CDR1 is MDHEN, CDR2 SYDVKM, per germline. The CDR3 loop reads CASTSRRRSTDTQYF. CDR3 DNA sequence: TGTGCCAGCACTTCAAGGAGGAGGTCCACAGATACGCAGTATTTT. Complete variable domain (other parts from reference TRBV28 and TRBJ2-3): DVKVTQSSRYLVKRTGEKVFLECVQDMDHENMFWYRQDPGLGLRLIYFSYDVKMKEKGDIPEGYSVSREKKERFSLILESASTNQTSMYLCASTSRRRSTDTQYFGPGTRLTVL.